This entry lists 6 T cell receptor beta chains sequenced from one sample in a study of cytomegalovirus exposure and HLA in healthy donors. PCR was performed using 60 Vbeta and 13 Jbeta primers. Sequenced by immunoSEQ multiplex PCR; TCRdb stores in-frame clones only, minus some. This sample carries around 150,000 clones, 88% of them seen once, and the ten largest clones take around 0.54%. Material for sequencing was PBMCs. The receptors here all came from a woman aged 40-49 years in good health and CMV-seronegative.

This chain joins TRBV11-2 and TRBJ1-1; D may be TRBD1 (5 bases). V lost 5 bases and J 0 bases, leaving 7 bases between the germline ends. Germline values: CDR1 SGHAT, CDR2 FQNNGV. This CDR3 is 13 amino acids long. DNA of the CDR3: TGTGCCAGCAGCGAACAGGTGAACACTGAAGCTTTCTTT. Translating gives CASSEQVNTEAFF.

V gene TRBV19 combines with J gene TRBJ1-2; 9 bases line up with TRBD1. This CDR3 contains 14 residues. Germline CDR1 and CDR2: LNHDA and SQIVND (reference sequence). Germline trimming cut 6 bases from V and 1 base from J; bases unmatched to any gene: 3. The CDR3 loop reads CASRETGGNYGYTF. CDR3 nucleotide sequence: TGTGCCAGTAGAGAGACAGGGGGTAACTATGGCTACACCTTC.

This clone has more than one count but fewer than ten. The rearrangement uses TRBV5-4 and TRBJ1-1; weak D call: TRBD1 (6 bases). Deletions cut 5 bases from V and 1 base from J, with 12 bases between. This CDR3 has 14 residues. Germline-derived CDR1 and CDR2 are SGHNT and YYREEE (reference sequence). CDR3 in DNA: TGTGCCAGCAGGTCGCGGGGGCAGAACACTGAAGCTTTCTTT. Its translation: CASRSRGQNTEAFF.

This chain connects TRBV9 to TRBJ1-1; D unclear. Trimming took 0 bases from V and 1 from J, leaving 13 bases between them. CDR3 length: 16 residues. Germline lookup yields CDR1 SGDLS and CDR2 YYNGEE. CDR3: CASSVDPGSTNTEAFF. The CDR3 DNA sequence: TGTGCCAGCAGCGTAGACCCGGGGTCGACGAACACTGAAGCTTTCTTT.

The chain uses TRBV10-1 and TRBJ2-2, with 9 bases matching TRBD1. The CDR3 is 15 amino acids. After removal of 7 bases from V and 3 bases from J, the junction contained 6 bases not matched to a gene. CDR1 WNHNN and CDR2 SYGVQD come from the germline V gene (reference sequence). The DNA for the CDR3 is TGCGCCAGCAAACTAGACAGGGGGTACACCGGGGAGCTGTTTTTT. Its translation: CASKLDRGYTGELFF.

The chain uses TRBV14 and TRBJ1-4; TRBD1 matches at 7 bases. Trimming at V came to 6 bases and at J to 7 bases, leaving 17 bases not matched to a gene. Germline lookup yields CDR1 SGHDN and CDR2 FVKESK. CDR3 length equals 17 residues. The CDR3: CASSDRTGADSPEKLFF. CDR3 in DNA: TGTGCCAGCAGTGATCGGACAGGAGCGGACTCGCCTGAAAAACTGTTTTTT.